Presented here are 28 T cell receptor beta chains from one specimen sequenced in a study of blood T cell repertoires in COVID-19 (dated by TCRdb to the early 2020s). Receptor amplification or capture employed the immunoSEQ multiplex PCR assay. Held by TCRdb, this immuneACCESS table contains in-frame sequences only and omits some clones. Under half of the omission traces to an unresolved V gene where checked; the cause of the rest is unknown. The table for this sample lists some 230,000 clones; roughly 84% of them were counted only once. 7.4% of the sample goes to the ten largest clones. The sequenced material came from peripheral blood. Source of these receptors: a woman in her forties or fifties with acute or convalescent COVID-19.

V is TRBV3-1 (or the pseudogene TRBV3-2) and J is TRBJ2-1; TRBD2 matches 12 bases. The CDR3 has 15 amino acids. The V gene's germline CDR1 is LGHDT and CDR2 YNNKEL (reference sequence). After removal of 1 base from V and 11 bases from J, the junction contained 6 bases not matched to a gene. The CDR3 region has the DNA TGTGCCAGCAGCCAAGCTAGCGGGGGGGCTCCTAAGCAGTTCTTC. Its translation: CASSQASGGAPKQFF.

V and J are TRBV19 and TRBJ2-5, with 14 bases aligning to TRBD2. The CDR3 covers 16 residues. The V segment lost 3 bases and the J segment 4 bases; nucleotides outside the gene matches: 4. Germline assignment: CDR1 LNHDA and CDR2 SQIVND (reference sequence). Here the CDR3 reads CASSIPGTSGRETQYF. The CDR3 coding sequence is TGTGCCAGTAGTATCCCCGGGACTAGCGGGAGAGAGACCCAGTACTTC.

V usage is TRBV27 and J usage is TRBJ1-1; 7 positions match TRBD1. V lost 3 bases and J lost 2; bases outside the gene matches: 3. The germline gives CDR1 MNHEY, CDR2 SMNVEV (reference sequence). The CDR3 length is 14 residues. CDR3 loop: CASSFRGDNTEAFF. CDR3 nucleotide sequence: TGTGCCAGCAGTTTCAGGGGGGATAACACTGAAGCTTTCTTT.

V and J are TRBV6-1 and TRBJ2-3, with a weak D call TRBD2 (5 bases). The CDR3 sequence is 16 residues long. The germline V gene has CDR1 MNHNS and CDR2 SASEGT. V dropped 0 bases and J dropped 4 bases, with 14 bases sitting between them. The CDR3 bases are TGTGCCAGCAGTGAAGCGCTCGGGGAGAGCGCAGATACGCAGTATTTT. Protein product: CASSEALGESADTQYF.

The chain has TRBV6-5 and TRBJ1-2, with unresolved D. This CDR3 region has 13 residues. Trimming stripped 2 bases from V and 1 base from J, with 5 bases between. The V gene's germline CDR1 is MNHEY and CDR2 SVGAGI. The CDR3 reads CASSYGLNYGYTF. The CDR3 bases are TGTGCCAGCAGTTACGGGCTTAACTATGGCTACACCTTC.

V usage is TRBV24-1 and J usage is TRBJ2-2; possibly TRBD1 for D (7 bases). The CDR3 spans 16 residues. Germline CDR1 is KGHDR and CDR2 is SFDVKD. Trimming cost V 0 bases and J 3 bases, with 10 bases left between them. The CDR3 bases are TGTGCCACCAGTGATTTGCTCAGGGGGGACACCGGGGAGCTGTTTTTT. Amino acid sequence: CATSDLLRGDTGELFF.

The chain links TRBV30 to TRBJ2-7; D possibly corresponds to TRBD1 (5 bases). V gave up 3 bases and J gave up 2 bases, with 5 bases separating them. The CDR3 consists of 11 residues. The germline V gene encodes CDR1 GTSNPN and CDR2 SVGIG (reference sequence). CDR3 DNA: TGTGCCTGGAGAGGGGCCTACGAGCAGTACTTC. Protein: CAWRGAYEQYF.

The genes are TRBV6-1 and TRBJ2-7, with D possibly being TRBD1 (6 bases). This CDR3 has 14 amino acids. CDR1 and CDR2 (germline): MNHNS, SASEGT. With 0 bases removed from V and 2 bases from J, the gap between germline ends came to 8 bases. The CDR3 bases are TGTGCCAGCAGTGAAGCGGGGGCCGCCTACGAGCAGTACTTC. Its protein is CASSEAGAAYEQYF.

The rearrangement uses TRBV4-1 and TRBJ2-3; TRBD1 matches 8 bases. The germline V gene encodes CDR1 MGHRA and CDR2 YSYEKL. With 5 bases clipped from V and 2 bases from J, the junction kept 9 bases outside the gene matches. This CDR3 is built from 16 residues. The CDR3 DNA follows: TGCGCCAGCAGCGGAGGGACAGGCCTTTCCACAGATACGCAGTATTTT. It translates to CASSGGTGLSTDTQYF.

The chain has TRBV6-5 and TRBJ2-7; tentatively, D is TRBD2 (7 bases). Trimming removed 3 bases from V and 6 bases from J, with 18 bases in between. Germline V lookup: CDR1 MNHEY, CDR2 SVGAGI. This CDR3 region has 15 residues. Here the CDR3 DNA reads TGTGCCAGCAGTTATACGGGGGGCTTTCCCTCCGAGCAGTACTTC. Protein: CASSYTGGFPSEQYF.

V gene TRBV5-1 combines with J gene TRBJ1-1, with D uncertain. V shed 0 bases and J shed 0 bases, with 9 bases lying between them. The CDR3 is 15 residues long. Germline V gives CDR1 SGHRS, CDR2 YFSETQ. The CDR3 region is CASSLDPGVNTEAFF. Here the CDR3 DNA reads TGCGCCAGCAGCTTGGACCCGGGAGTGAACACTGAAGCTTTCTTT.

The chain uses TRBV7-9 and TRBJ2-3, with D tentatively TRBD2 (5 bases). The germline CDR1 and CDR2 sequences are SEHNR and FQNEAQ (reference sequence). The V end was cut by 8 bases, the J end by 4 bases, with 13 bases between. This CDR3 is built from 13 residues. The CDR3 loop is CASAYRGPDTQYF. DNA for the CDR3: TGTGCCAGCGCATACCGAGGGCCAGATACGCAGTATTTT.

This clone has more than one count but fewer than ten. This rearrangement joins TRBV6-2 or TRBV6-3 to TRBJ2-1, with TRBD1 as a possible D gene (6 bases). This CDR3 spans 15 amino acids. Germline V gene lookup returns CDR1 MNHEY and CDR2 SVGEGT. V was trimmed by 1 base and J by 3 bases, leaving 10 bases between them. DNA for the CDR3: TGTGCCAGCAGTTACTTACAGGGAATCTACAATGAGCAGTTCTTC. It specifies CASSYLQGIYNEQFF.

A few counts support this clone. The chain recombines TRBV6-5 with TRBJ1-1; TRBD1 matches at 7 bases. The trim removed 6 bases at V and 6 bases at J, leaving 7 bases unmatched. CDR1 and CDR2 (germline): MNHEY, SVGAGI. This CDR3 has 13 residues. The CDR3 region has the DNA TGTGCCAGCAGAATGACAGGGCTGGCTGAAGCTTTCTTT. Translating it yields CASRMTGLAEAFF.

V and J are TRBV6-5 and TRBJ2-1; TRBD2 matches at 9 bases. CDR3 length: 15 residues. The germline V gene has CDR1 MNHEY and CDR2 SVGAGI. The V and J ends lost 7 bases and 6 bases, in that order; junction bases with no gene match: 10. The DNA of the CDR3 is TGTGCCAGCATGGAGGCGGGAGGGCAGGGCAATGAGCAGTTCTTC. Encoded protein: CASMEAGGQGNEQFF.

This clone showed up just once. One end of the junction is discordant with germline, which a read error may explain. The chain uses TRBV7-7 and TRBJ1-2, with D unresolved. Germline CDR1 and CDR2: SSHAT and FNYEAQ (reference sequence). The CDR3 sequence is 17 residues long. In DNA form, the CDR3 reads TGTGCTAGCAGCTTTCTGGGTACGGAGAACGGGAGCTATGGCTACACCTTC. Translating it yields CASSFLGTENGSYGYTF.

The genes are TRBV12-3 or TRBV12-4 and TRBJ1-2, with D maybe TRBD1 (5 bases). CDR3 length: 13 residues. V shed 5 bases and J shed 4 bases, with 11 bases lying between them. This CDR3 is CASSPRGIYGYTF. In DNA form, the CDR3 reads TGTGCCAGCAGTCCTCGGGGGATCTATGGCTACACCTTC.

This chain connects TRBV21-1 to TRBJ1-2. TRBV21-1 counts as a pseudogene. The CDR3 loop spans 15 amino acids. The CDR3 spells CASSTREGPLYGYTF. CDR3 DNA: TGTGCCAGCAGCACCCGGGAGGGACCTCTCTATGGCTACACCTTC.

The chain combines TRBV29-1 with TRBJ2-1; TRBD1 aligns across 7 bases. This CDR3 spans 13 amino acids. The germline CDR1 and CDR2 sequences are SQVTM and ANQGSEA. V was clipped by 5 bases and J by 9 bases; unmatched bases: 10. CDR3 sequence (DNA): TGCAGCGTTAGACCAGGGGGAAATGGTGAGCAGTTCTTC. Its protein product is CSVRPGGNGEQFF.

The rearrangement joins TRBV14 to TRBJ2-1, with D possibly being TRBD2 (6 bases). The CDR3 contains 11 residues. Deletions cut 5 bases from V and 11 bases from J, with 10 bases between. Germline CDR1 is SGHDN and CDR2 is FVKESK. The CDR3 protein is CASSSTSKQFF. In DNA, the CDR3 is TGTGCCAGCAGCTCCACTAGCAAGCAGTTCTTC.

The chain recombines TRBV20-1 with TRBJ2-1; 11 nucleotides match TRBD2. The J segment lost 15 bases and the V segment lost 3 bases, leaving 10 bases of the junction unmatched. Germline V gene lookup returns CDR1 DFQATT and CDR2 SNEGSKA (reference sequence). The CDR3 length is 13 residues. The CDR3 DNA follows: TGCAGTGCTAGTTTAACTAGCGGGAGCAGACGGTTCTTC. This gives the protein CSASLTSGSRRFF.

CDR3 nucleotides: TGTGCCTGGAGTTCTGGGGGCGGCTATGGCTACACCTTC. It is translated as CAWSSGGGYGYTF. The chain links TRBV30 to TRBJ1-2, with a possible D match to TRBD1 (6 bases). Germline CDR1 is GTSNPN and CDR2 is SVGIG (reference sequence). CDR3 length equals 13 residues. V was pared by 2 bases and J by 4 bases, with 11 bases between.

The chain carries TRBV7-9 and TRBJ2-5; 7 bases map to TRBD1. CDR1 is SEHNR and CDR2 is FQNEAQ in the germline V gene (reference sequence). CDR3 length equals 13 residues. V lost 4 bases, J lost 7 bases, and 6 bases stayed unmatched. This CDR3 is CASSYQGVGTQYF. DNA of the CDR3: TGTGCCAGCAGCTATCAGGGGGTTGGGACCCAGTACTTC.

The CDR3 reads CASSLGYGTDTQYF. The CDR3 region has the DNA TGTGCCAGCAGCTTAGGTTATGGCACAGATACGCAGTATTTT. This rearrangement joins TRBV13 to TRBJ2-3; D is unclear. The V gene lost 0 bases and the J gene lost 1 base, with 5 bases spanning the gap. The CDR3 extends over 14 amino acids. CDR1 is PRHDT, CDR2 FYEKMQ, per germline (reference sequence).

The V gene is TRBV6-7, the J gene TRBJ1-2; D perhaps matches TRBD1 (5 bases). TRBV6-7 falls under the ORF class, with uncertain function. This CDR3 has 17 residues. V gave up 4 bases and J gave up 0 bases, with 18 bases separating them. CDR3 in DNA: TGTGCCAGCAGTTTCTCGGACATCGGTGAGGCTAACTATGGCTACACCTTC. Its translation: CASSFSDIGEANYGYTF.

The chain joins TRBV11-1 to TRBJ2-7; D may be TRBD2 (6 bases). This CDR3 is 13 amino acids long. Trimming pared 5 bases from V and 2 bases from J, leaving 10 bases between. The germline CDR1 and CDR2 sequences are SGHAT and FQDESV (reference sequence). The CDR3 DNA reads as TGTGCCAGCAGCCGACTAGATACCTACGAGCAGTACTTC. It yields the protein CASSRLDTYEQYF.

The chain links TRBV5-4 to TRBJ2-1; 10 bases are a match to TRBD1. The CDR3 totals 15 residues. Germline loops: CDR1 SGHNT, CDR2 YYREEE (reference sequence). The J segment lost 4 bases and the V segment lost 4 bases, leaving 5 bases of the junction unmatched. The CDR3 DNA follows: TGTGCCAGCAGCAACCGACAGGGGGCATACAATGAGCAGTTCTTC. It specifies CASSNRQGAYNEQFF.

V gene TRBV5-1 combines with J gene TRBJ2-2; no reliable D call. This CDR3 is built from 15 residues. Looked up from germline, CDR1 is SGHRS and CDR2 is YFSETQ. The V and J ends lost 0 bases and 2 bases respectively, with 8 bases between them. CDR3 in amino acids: CASSLAEENTGELFF. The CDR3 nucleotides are TGCGCCAGCAGCTTGGCCGAGGAAAACACCGGGGAGCTGTTTTTT. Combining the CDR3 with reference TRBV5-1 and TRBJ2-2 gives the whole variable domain KAGVTQTPRYLIKTRGQQVTLSCSPISGHRSVSWYQQTPGQGLQFLFEYFSETQRNKGNFPGRFSGRQFSNSRSEMNVSTLELGDSALYLCASSLAEENTGELFFGEGSRLTVL.